These T cell receptor beta chains were read from a single sample in a study of control samples from healthy donors and cancer patients. Assay: immunoSEQ multiplex PCR; the TCRdb copy retains only in-frame clones and omits some. Of 65,000 to 90,000 clones detected, about 89% appear once; the ten largest clones hold over 15%. The specimen was blood. These receptors were obtained from a man aged 45-60 years in good health. CDR3s include the opening cysteine and the closing phenylalanine or tryptophan. A D gene is named only where the DNA matches it firmly. Clone size is given for some rows only: seen once, a few or many times, or a class if the clone is expanded.

j_call clone_size v_call d_call cdr3_aa cdr3_nt
TRBJ2-7 - TRBV19 - CASSMGLATYGQYF TGTGCCAGTAGTATGGGCCTAGCGACCTACGGGCAGTACTTC
TRBJ2-3 few TRBV12-3/TRBV12-4 - CASSLRDTQYF TGTGCCAGCAGTTTGAGGGATACGCAGTATTTT
TRBJ1-2 - TRBV28 - CASSPRQARRHGYTF TGTGCCAGCAGTCCGCGCCAGGCGAGGAGGCATGGCTACACCTTC
TRBJ1-3 - TRBV5-4 TRBD1 CASTQGQGNSGNTIYF TGTGCCAGCACCCAGGGACAGGGGAATTCTGGAAACACCATATATTTT
TRBJ2-1 - TRBV7-3 - CASSFPGGSYNEQFF TGTGCCAGCAGCTTCCCGGGTGGCTCCTACAATGAGCAGTTCTTC
TRBJ1-2 many TRBV7-9 - CASVLQGGGYGYTF TGTGCCAGCGTACTACAGGGAGGCGGCTATGGCTACACCTTC
TRBJ1-5 - TRBV6-6 - CASSSNTGNQPQHF TGTGCCAGCAGCTCCAATACGGGCAATCAGCCCCAGCATTTT
TRBJ1-5 - TRBV7-8 - CASSPNRSNQPQHF TGTGCCAGCAGCCCTAACAGAAGCAATCAGCCCCAGCATTTT
TRBJ2-7 - TRBV2 - CASSRTYEQYF TGTGCCAGCTCTAGGACCTACGAGCAGTACTTC
TRBJ2-2 - TRBV3-1/TRBV3-2 - CASSVEVNTGELFF TGTGCCAGCAGCGTCGAAGTTAACACCGGGGAGCTGTTTTTT
TRBJ2-7 - TRBV28 TRBD2 CASSFQREMNF TGTGCCAGCAGTTTTCAGCGGGAAATGAACTTC
TRBJ1-1 - TRBV12-3/TRBV12-4 - CASSLGSPTEAFF TGTGCCAGCAGTTTGGGGAGCCCGACTGAAGCTTTCTTT
TRBJ2-5 - TRBV5-1 - CASSTLGGETQYF TGCGCCAGCAGCACACTAGGTGGAGAGACCCAGTACTTC
TRBJ1-6 once TRBV2 - CASSEGGSYNSPLHF TGTGCCAGCAGTGAGGGGGGCTCCTATAATTCACCCCTCCACTTT
TRBJ2-5 - TRBV4-3 TRBD2 CASSQDLAGGPRETQYF TGCGCCAGCAGCCAAGATTTAGCGGGGGGGCCTCGGGAGACCCAGTACTTC
TRBJ2-1 - TRBV18 - CASSPRQDNEQFF TGTGCCAGCTCACCACGGCAGGACAATGAGCAGTTCTTC
TRBJ2-1 - TRBV6-5 - CASRAGAYNEQFF TGTGCCAGCAGGGCAGGGGCCTACAATGAGCAGTTCTTC
TRBJ1-2 - TRBV7-3 TRBD1 CASSFLRTGLYGYTF TGTGCCAGCAGCTTCTTAAGGACAGGGCTCTATGGCTACACCTTC
TRBJ2-1 once TRBV19 - CASSIGQNYNEQFF TGTGCCAGTAGTATAGGACAGAACTACAATGAGCAGTTCTTC
TRBJ2-5 - TRBV6-5 - CASSYPGVKTQYF TGTGCCAGCAGTTACCCCGGGGTCAAGACCCAGTACTTC
TRBJ2-2 - TRBV29-1 TRBD2 CSVVWTSGIGSGELFF TGCAGCGTGGTTTGGACTAGCGGGATAGGATCCGGGGAGCTGTTTTTT
TRBJ2-2 - TRBV5-1 TRBD1 CASSSSGGTGELFF TGCGCCAGCAGCTCGTCAGGGGGCACCGGGGAGCTGTTTTTT
TRBJ1-1 once TRBV10-3 - CAISEAAKTEAFF TGTGCCATCAGTGAGGCTGCTAAGACTGAAGCTTTCTTT
TRBJ1-2 - TRBV6-5 - CASRPGENYGYTF TGTGCCAGCCGGCCCGGGGAAAACTATGGCTACACCTTC
TRBJ2-5 few TRBV15 TRBD2 CATSRPGREGETQYF TGTGCCACCAGCAGACCCGGAAGGGAGGGAGAGACCCAGTACTTC
TRBJ2-2 - TRBV7-8 - CASSFAGNTGELFF TGTGCCAGCAGCTTTGCAGGAAACACCGGGGAGCTGTTTTTT
TRBJ1-1 - TRBV11-2 - CASSSGPYSGTEAFF TGTGCCAGCAGCTCCGGGCCGTATTCGGGGACTGAAGCTTTCTTT
TRBJ1-1 - TRBV28 - CASSLLSWSEGRRAFF TGTGCCAGCAGTTTATTAAGTTGGTCGGAGGGCAGACGAGCTTTCTTT
TRBJ1-5 once TRBV19 - CASSIYGINQPQHF TGTGCCAGTAGTATATATGGGATTAATCAGCCCCAGCATTTT
TRBJ1-1 - TRBV13 TRBD1 CASSFNTGGEAFF TGTGCCAGCAGCTTTAATACAGGGGGAGAAGCTTTCTTT
TRBJ2-1 - TRBV1 - CTSSQPDKPGGNEQFF TGCACCAGCAGCCAACCCGATAAGCCGGGGGGGAATGAGCAGTTCTTC
TRBJ1-2 - TRBV9 - CASSVAVGGNYGYTF TGTGCCAGCAGCGTAGCCGTAGGAGGGAACTATGGCTACACCTTC
TRBJ2-2 - TRBV5-1 TRBD2 CASSLGLAGVIGELFF TGCGCCAGCAGCTTGGGACTAGCGGGGGTCATCGGGGAGCTGTTTTTT
TRBJ2-5 - TRBV3-1/TRBV3-2 - CASSHGVYFRDQYF TGTGCCAGCAGCCACGGAGTATACTTCAGGGACCAGTACTTC
TRBJ2-5 - TRBV7-9 - CASTNGSPKETQYF TGTGCCAGCACGAATGGCAGTCCCAAAGAGACCCAGTACTTC
TRBJ1-1 few TRBV7-3 - CASSLTPMNTEAFF TGTGCCAGCAGCTTAACACCCATGAACACTGAAGCTTTCTTT
TRBJ1-3 - TRBV5-8 - CASSLKRDIGNTIYF TGTGCCAGCAGCTTGAAAAGAGACATTGGAAACACCATATATTTT
TRBJ2-7 - TRBV6-5 - CASSRQGIEYEQYF TGTGCCAGCAGCCGCCAGGGGATTGAGTACGAGCAGTACTTC
TRBJ2-1 - TRBV28 TRBD2 CASSRLTSGGDNEQFF TGTGCCAGCAGCCGATTGACTAGCGGGGGGGACAATGAGCAGTTCTTC
TRBJ2-4 - TRBV4-3 TRBD2 CASSQDPSGGGKNIQYF TGCGCCAGCAGCCAAGATCCGAGCGGGGGTGGCAAAAACATTCAGTACTTC
TRBJ1-5 - TRBV4-3 - CASSQDSNQPQHF TGCGCCAGCAGCCAAGATAGCAATCAGCCCCAGCATTTT
TRBJ2-3 - TRBV5-4 - CASSPDRFTDTQYF TGTGCCAGCAGCCCGGACAGATTCACAGATACGCAGTATTTT
TRBJ2-5 - TRBV7-3 - CASSPGLDGSGTQYF TGTGCCAGCAGCCCGGGCCTAGACGGTTCCGGGACCCAGTACTTC
TRBJ2-3 - TRBV9 - CASSAPINPTDTQYF TGTGCCAGCAGCGCCCCGATTAACCCGACAGATACGCAGTATTTT
TRBJ1-1 many TRBV7-8 - CATGEGGTEAFF TGTGCCACCGGGGAGGGAGGCACTGAAGCTTTCTTT
TRBJ2-1 - TRBV10-3 TRBD2 CAILGGGSSNEQFF TGTGCCATCCTCGGCGGGGGGAGCTCCAATGAGCAGTTCTTC
TRBJ1-1 - TRBV11-1 - CASSYRVGTEAFF TGTGCCAGCAGTTACAGGGTAGGCACTGAAGCTTTCTTT
TRBJ1-2 once TRBV29-1 - CSVPRGPLNYGYTF TGCAGCGTTCCTCGCGGACCCCTTAACTATGGCTACACCTTC
TRBJ2-7 - TRBV9 - CASSVGSAVGLYEQYF TGTGCCAGCAGCGTAGGGTCGGCGGTAGGACTCTACGAGCAGTACTTC
TRBJ2-5 - TRBV19 TRBD1 CASSPQGAGIQETQYF TGTGCCAGTAGTCCCCAGGGGGCTGGAATCCAAGAGACCCAGTACTTC
TRBJ1-1 - TRBV21-1 - CASSNIMPRRNTEAFF TGTGCCAGCAGCAACATAATGCCACGGAGGAACACTGAAGCTTTCTTT
TRBJ1-1 - TRBV28 - CASSLVGMRNTEAFF TGTGCCAGCAGTTTGGTCGGGATGAGAAACACTGAAGCTTTCTTT
TRBJ1-1 - TRBV5-4 - CASSLGTVTGGTEAFF TGTGCCAGCAGCTTGGGTACAGTGACCGGGGGCACTGAAGCTTTCTTT
TRBJ1-6 - TRBV25-1 - CASARALGSPLHF TGTGCCAGCGCCCGGGCCTTAGGTTCACCCCTCCACTTT
TRBJ1-1 - TRBV5-8 TRBD1 CASSLWDSDVAFF TGTGCCAGCAGCTTGTGGGACAGCGACGTAGCTTTCTTT